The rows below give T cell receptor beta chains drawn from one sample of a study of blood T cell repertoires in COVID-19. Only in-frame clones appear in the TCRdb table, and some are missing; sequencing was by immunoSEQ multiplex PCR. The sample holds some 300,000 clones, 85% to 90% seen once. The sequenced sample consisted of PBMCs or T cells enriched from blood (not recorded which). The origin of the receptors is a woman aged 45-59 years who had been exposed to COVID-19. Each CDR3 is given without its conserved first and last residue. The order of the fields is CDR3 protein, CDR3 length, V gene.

CDR3aa: ASSPREKAISTDTQY
len: 15
v_gene: TRBV27

CDR3aa: ASSWGQNYGYT
len: 11
v_gene: TRBV28

CDR3aa: ASRRDSQYYNEQF
len: 13
v_gene: TRBV27

CDR3aa: ASSPRGGLGYGYT
len: 13
v_gene: TRBV27

CDR3aa: ATSKAGTSEDTQY
len: 13
v_gene: TRBV15

CDR3aa: AISEKQVPNTEAF
len: 13
v_gene: TRBV10-3

CDR3aa: ASSIVSGNEKLF
len: 12
v_gene: TRBV19

CDR3aa: ASTLTSEITGELF
len: 13
v_gene: TRBV28

CDR3aa: ASSIVAGGGYEQY
len: 13
v_gene: TRBV19

CDR3aa: ASSINRDRAYEQY
len: 13
v_gene: TRBV27

CDR3aa: ASSLGRGKGGYT
len: 12
v_gene: TRBV28

CDR3aa: ASKQAVGTGELF
len: 12
v_gene: TRBV5-1

CDR3aa: ASSFGGRPEETQY
len: 13
v_gene: TRBV7-2

CDR3aa: ASAPGEKLF
len: 9
v_gene: TRBV2

CDR3aa: ASSPSLKYNEQF
len: 12
v_gene: TRBV18

CDR3aa: ASSHGDRSHTDTQY
len: 14
v_gene: TRBV5-1

CDR3aa: AWSGVGQGEEKLF
len: 13
v_gene: TRBV30

CDR3aa: ASSLGPGAAGNTIY
len: 14
v_gene: TRBV5-6

CDR3aa: ASSWDSNYGYT
len: 11
v_gene: TRBV2

CDR3aa: ASSLGQGQETQY
len: 12
v_gene: TRBV5-1

CDR3aa: ASSPGGGYTEAF
len: 12
v_gene: TRBV18

CDR3aa: ASSIAGGYYGYT
len: 12
v_gene: TRBV19

CDR3aa: AWSNRGTNTGELF
len: 13
v_gene: TRBV30

CDR3aa: ASRTGGNQPQH
len: 11
v_gene: TRBV10-2

CDR3aa: ASSVAYGTGAGEQY
len: 14
v_gene: TRBV9

CDR3aa: ANSPDRAREQY
len: 11
v_gene: TRBV2

CDR3aa: SVAGGAQETQY
len: 11
v_gene: TRBV29-1

CDR3aa: AISGPSGGPEDNEQF
len: 15
v_gene: TRBV10-3

CDR3aa: ASSLGQGNDGYT
len: 12
v_gene: TRBV5-1

CDR3aa: ASMGTGYGYT
len: 10
v_gene: TRBV6-5

CDR3aa: ASSSSTGAKTEAF
len: 13
v_gene: TRBV27

CDR3aa: ASSLLGYEQY
len: 10
v_gene: TRBV27

CDR3aa: AISGGGGILTEAF
len: 13
v_gene: TRBV10-3

CDR3aa: ASSPGTDTQY
len: 10
v_gene: TRBV12-3/TRBV12-4

CDR3aa: ASSPPGTNEQF
len: 11
v_gene: TRBV7-7

CDR3aa: SALQLNTEAF
len: 10
v_gene: TRBV29-1

CDR3aa: ASSFGSFGGVNTGELF
len: 16
v_gene: TRBV5-1

CDR3aa: ASSFAGVDTQY
len: 11
v_gene: TRBV7-2

CDR3aa: ASSLGTGTDTQY
len: 12
v_gene: TRBV7-2

CDR3aa: ASRGGGGRNEQF
len: 12
v_gene: TRBV28

CDR3aa: ASTGTENTGELF
len: 12
v_gene: TRBV7-8

CDR3aa: ASSLVARDREETQY
len: 14
v_gene: TRBV11-2